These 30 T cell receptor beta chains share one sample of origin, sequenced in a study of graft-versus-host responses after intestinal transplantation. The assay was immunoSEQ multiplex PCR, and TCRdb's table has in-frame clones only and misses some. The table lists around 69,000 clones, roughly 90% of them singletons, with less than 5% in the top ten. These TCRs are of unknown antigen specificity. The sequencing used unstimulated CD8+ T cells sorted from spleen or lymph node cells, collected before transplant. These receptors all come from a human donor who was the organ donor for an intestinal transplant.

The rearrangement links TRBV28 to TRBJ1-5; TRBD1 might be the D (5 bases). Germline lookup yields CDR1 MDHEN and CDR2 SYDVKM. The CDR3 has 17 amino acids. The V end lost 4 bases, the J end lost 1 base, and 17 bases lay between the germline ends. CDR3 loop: CASSSLRQQASNQPQHF. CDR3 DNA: TGTGCCAGCAGTTCCCTCAGACAGCAGGCGAGCAATCAGCCCCAGCATTTT.

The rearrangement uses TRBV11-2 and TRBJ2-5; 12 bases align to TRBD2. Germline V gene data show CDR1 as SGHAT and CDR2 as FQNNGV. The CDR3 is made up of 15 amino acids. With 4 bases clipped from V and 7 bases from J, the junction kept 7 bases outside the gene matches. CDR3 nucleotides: TGTGCCAGCAGCTCTAGCGGGGGGGGCCCTGCGACCCAGTACTTC. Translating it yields CASSSSGGGPATQYF.

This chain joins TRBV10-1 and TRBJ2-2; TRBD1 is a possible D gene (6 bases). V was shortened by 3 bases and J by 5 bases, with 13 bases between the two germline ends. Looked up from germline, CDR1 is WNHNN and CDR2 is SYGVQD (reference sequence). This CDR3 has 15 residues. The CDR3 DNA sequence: TGCGCCAGCAGTGAAGGGAACAGGGTAACCGGGGAGCTGTTTTTT. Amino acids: CASSEGNRVTGELFF.

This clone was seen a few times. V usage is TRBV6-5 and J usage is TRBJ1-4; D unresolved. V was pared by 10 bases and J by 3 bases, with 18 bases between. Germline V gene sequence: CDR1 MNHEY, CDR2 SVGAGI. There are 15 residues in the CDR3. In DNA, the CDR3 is TGTGCCACCCCGGTGAGGGAGTGCCCTAATGAAAAACTGTTTTTT. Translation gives CATPVRECPNEKLFF.

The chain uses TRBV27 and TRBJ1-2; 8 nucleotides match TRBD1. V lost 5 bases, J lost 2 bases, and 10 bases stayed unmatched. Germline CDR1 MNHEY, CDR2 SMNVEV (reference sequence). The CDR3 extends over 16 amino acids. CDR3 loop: CASSQYGQGDNYGYTF. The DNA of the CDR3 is TGTGCCAGCAGTCAATACGGACAGGGCGACAACTATGGCTACACCTTC.

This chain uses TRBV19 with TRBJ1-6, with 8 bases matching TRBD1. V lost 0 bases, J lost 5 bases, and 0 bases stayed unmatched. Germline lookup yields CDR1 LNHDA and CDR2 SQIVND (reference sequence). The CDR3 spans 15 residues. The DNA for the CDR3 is TGTGCCAGTAGTATAGAGGGACAGGATAATTCACCCCTCCACTTT. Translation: CASSIEGQDNSPLHF.

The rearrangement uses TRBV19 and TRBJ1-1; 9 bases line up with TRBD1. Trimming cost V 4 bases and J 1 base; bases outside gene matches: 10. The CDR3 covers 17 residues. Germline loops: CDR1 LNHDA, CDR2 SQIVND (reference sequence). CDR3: CASSRLPGQGENTEAFF. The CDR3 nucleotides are TGTGCCAGTAGTAGACTACCGGGACAGGGCGAGAACACTGAAGCTTTCTTT. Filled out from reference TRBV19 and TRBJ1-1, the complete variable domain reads DGGITQSPKYLFRKEGQNVTLSCEQNLNHDAMYWYRQDPGQGLRLIYYSQIVNDFQKGDIAEGYSVSREKKESFPLTVTSAQKNPTAFYLCASSRLPGQGENTEAFFGQGTRLTVV.

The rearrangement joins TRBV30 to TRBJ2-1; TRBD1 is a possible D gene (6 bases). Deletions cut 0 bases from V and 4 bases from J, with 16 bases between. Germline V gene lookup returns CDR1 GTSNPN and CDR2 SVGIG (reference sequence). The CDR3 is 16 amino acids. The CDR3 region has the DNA TGTGCCTGGAGTGTACAAGAGTGGGGGCCATACAATGAGCAGTTCTTC. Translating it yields CAWSVQEWGPYNEQFF.

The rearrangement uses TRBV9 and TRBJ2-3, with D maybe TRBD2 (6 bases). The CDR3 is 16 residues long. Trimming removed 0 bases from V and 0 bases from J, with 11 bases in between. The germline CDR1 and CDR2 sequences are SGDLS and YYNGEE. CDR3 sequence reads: CASSVGEDRSTDTQYF. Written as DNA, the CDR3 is TGTGCCAGCAGCGTAGGGGAGGACCGTAGCACAGATACGCAGTATTTT.

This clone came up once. The CDR3, as DNA: TGTGCCAGCAGCTTCGACAGGGTGTATTCCTACGAGCAGTACGTC. Amino acid sequence: CASSFDRVYSYEQYV. The chain links TRBV5-6 to TRBJ2-7, with TRBD1 matching 7 bases. Germline CDR1 SGHDT, CDR2 YYEEEE. The CDR3 is 15 residues long. Trimming cost V 2 bases and J 1 base; bases outside gene matches: 6.

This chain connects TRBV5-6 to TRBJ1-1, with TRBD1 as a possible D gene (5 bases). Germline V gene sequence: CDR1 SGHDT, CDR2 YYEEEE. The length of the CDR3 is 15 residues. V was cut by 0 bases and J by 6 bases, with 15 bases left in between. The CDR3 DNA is TGTGCCAGCAGCTTGGCTTCGGCAGGGTTAGCTGAAGCTTTCTTT. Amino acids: CASSLASAGLAEAFF. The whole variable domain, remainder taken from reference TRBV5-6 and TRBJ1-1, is DAGVTQSPTHLIKTRGQQVTLRCSPKSGHDTVSWYQQALGQGPQFIFQYYEEEERQRGNFPDRFSGHQFPNYSSELNVNALLLGDSALYLCASSLASAGLAEAFFGQGTRLTVV.

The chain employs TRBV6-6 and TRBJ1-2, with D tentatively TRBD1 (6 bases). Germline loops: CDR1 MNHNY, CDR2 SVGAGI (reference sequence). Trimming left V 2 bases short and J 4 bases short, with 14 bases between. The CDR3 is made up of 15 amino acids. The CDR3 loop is CASSYLGQGSYGYTF. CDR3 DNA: TGTGCCAGCAGTTACCTGGGTCAGGGGTCCTATGGCTACACCTTC.

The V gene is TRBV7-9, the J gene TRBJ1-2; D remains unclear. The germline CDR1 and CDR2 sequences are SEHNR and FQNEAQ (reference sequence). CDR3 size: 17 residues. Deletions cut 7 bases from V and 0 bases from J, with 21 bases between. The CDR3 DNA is TGTGCCAGCAAAGGGTGGGAGAACGATGGGGCTAACTATGGCTACACCTTC. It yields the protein CASKGWENDGANYGYTF. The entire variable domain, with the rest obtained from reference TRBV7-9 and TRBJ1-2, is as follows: DTGVSQNPRHKITKRGQNVTFRCDPISEHNRLYWYRQTLGQGPEFLTYFQNEAQLEKSRLLSDRFSAERPKGSFSTLEIQRTEQGDSAMYLCASKGWENDGANYGYTFGSGTRLTVV.

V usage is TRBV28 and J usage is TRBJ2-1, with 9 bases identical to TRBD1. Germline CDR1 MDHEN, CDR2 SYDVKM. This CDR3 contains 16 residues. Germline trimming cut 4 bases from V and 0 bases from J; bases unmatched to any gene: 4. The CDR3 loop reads CASSWDRESSYNEQFF. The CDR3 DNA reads TGTGCCAGCAGTTGGGACAGGGAGAGCTCCTACAATGAGCAGTTCTTC.

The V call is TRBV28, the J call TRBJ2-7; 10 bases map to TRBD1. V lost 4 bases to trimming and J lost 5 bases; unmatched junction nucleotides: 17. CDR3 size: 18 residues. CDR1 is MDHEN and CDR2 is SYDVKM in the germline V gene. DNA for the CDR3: TGTGCCAGCAGTTCCTCCCAGGGGGACAGGGGATTTATGGACGAGCAGTACGTC. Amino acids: CASSSSQGDRGFMDEQYV.

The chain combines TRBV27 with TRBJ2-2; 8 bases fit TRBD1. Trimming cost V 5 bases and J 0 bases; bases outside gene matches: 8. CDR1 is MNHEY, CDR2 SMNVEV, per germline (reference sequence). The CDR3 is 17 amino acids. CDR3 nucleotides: TGTGCCAGCAGTACGAGCAGGGGGCCCCCGAACACCGGGGAGCTGTTTTTT. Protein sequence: CASSTSRGPPNTGELFF.

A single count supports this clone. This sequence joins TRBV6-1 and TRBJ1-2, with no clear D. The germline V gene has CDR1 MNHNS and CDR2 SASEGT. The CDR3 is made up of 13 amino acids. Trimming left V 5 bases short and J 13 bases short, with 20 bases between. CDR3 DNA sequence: TGTGCCAGCAGTTTAGTCCGGGGAGTGCAGTGCACCTTC. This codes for CASSLVRGVQCTF.

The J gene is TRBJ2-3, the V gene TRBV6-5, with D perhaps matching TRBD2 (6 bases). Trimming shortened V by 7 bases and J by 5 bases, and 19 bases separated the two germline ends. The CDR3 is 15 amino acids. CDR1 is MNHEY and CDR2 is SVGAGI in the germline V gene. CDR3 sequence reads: CASTYSVGEVDTQYF. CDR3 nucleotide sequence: TGTGCCAGCACCTACTCCGTGGGGGAGGTAGATACGCAGTATTTT.

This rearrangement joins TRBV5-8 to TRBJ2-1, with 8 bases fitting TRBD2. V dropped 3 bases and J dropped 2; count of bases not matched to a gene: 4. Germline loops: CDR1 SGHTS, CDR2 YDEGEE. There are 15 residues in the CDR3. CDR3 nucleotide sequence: TGTGCCAGCAGCTCAGGACTAGCCACCTACAATGAGCAGTTCTTC. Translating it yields CASSSGLATYNEQFF.

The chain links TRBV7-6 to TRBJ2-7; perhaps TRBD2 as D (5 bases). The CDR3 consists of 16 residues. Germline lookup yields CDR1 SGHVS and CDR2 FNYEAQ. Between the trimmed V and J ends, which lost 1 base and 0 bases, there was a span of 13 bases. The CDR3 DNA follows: TGTGCCAGCAGCTTAGAGTGGACTGAGAGCTCCTACGAGCAGTACGTC. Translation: CASSLEWTESSYEQYV.

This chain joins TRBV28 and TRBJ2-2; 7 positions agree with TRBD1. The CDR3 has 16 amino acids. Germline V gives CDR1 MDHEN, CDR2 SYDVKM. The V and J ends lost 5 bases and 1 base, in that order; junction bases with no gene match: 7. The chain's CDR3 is CASSARQGRNTGELFF. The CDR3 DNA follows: TGTGCCAGCAGTGCGAGACAGGGAAGGAACACCGGGGAGCTGTTTTTT.

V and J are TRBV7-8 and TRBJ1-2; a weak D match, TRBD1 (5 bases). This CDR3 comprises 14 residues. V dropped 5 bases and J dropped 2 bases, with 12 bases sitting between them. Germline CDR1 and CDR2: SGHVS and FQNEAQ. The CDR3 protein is CASSPQATNYGYTF. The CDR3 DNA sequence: TGTGCCAGCAGCCCACAGGCGACGAACTATGGCTACACCTTC.

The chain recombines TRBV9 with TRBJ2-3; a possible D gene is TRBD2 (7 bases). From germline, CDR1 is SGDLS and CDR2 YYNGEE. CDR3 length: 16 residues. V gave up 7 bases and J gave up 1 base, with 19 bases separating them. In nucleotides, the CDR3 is TGTGCCAGCCGCCCCCAAGAGGGGGGGGGCACAGATACGCAGTATTTT. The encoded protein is CASRPQEGGGTDTQYF.

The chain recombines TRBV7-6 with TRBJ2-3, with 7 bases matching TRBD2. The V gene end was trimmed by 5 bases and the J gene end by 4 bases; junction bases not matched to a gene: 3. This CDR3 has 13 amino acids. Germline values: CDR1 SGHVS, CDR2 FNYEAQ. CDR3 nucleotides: TGTGCCAGCAGCCGCAGCGGGGCAGATACGCAGTATTTT. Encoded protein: CASSRSGADTQYF. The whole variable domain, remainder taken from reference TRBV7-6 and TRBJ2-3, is GAGVSQSPRYKVTKRGQDVALRCDPISGHVSLYWYRQALGQGPEFLTYFNYEAQQDKSGLPNDRFSAERPEGSISTLTIQRTEQRDSAMYRCASSRSGADTQYFGPGTRLTVL.

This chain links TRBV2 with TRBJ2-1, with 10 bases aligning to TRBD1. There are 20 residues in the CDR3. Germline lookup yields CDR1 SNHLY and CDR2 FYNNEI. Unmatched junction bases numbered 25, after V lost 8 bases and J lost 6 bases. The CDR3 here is CASVEPIGTGDFRGPNEQFF. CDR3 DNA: TGTGCCAGCGTAGAACCTATCGGGACAGGGGACTTTCGCGGTCCCAATGAGCAGTTCTTC.

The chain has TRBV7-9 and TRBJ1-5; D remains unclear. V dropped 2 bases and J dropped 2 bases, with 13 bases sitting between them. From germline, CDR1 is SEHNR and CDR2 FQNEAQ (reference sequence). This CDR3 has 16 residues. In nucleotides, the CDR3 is TGTGCCAGCAGCTTAAGTACCGGGAGACGCAATCAGCCCCAGCATTTT. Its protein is CASSLSTGRRNQPQHF.

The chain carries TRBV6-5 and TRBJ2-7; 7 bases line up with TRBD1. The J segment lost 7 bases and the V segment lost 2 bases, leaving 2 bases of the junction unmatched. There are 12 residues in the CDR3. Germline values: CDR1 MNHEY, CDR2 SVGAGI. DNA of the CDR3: TGTGCCAGCAGTTACCCGGGACAGGAGCAGTACGTC. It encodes CASSYPGQEQYV.

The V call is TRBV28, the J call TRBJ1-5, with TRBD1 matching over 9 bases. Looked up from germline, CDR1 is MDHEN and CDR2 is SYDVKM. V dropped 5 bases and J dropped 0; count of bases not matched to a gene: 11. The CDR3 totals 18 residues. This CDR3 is CASSPGQGVQYSNQPQHF. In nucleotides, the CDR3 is TGTGCCAGCAGTCCGGGACAGGGCGTCCAATATAGCAATCAGCCCCAGCATTTT.

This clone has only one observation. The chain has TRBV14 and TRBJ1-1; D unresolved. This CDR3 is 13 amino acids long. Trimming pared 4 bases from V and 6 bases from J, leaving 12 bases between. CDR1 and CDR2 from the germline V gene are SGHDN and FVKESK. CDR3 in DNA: TGTGCCAGCAGCCCGGAGCTCGCCCCTGAAGCTTTCTTT. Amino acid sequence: CASSPELAPEAFF.

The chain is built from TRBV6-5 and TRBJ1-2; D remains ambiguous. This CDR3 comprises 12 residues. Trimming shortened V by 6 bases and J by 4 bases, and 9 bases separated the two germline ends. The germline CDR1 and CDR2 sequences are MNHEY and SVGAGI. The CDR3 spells CASSDRGYGYTF. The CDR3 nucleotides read TGTGCCAGCAGCGACCGAGGCTATGGCTACACCTTC.